This T cell receptor beta chain was recovered during a study of T cells after yellow fever vaccination. MiXCR, run by TCRdb on the 5' RACE reads, gives a single entry per CDR3 protein. The data contain more than 15,000 distinct CDR3 sequences, about 3.8% of them singletons. Findings of the study overall: Post-booster repertoires contained most primary-vaccination clones again (approximately 95% CD4, around 88% CD8).

Ten or more counts support this clonotype. The CDR3 is made up of 15 amino acids. V gave up 3 bases and J gave up 5 bases; unmatched junction bases: 7. This clonotype was sampled from a man between 25 and 39 years old who received the YFV17D yellow fever vaccine. The J gene is TRBJ2-7, the V gene TRBV12-3 or TRBV12-4, with 10 bases identical to TRBD1. This specimen consisted of PBMCs, either bulk or a sorted T-cell subset (CD4+, CD8+, memory, or dextramer-sorted; not recorded which), obtained 15 days after the yellow fever booster vaccination. CDR3 sequence reads: CASSLETGGINEQYF. CDR3 bases: TGTGCCAGCAGTTTGGAGACAGGGGGCATCAACGAGCAGTACTTC.